This T cell receptor beta chain was observed in a study of shared clonotypes between healthy human individuals. V lost 7 bases and J lost 2, with 14 bases in between. Per the germline V gene, CDR1 is LNHDA and CDR2 is SQIVND (reference sequence). The CDR3 loop spans 14 amino acids. TCRdb's table, derived via immunoSEQ multiplex PCR, lists solely in-frame clones and lacks some. The repertoire holds a few million clones, roughly 95% seen once, with 0.13% in the top ten. The TCR originated in a man aged 18 to 30 in good health. Source material: naive CD4+ T cells sorted from blood. Subset of the sample: CD45RA+ positively selected. This rearrangement joins TRBV19 to TRBJ1-2, with a tentative D call TRBD1 (6 bases). The CDR3 reads CASTRGTSNYGYTF. CDR3 coding DNA: TGTGCCAGTACCCGTGGGACATCCAACTATGGCTACACCTTC. The whole variable domain, remainder taken from reference TRBV19 and TRBJ1-2, is DGGITQSPKYLFRKEGQNVTLSCEQNLNHDAMYWYRQDPGQGLRLIYYSQIVNDFQKGDIAEGYSVSREKKESFPLTVTSAQKNPTAFYLCASTRGTSNYGYTFGSGTRLTVV.